These 2 T cell receptor beta chains were all obtained from the same sample, sequenced in a study of blood T cell repertoires in COVID-19. Sequencing was performed with immunoSEQ multiplex PCR; in TCRdb, only in-frame clones are kept and a portion is missing. Among 100,000 to 150,000 clones listed, about 86% were seen once. The specimen was peripheral blood. The receptors shown here come from a man at least 80 years old with active or convalescent COVID-19.

CDR3 coding DNA: TGTGCCAGCCTAAGTTATAATTCACCCCTCCACTTT. Amino acids: CASLSYNSPLHF. The V and J genes are TRBV7-2 and TRBJ1-6; no clear D. The CDR3 has 12 residues. Germline lookup yields CDR1 SGHTA and CDR2 FQGNSA. V was cut by 8 bases and J by 4 bases, with 6 bases left in between.

The V and J genes are TRBV19 and TRBJ1-5, with 9 bases identical to TRBD1. Germline CDR1 and CDR2: LNHDA and SQIVND (reference sequence). The CDR3 spans 15 residues. V shed 6 bases, J shed 4 bases, and the junction held 7 bases outside the gene matches. CDR3 in amino acids: CASRLRDRENQPQHF. The CDR3 bases are TGTGCCAGTAGATTGAGGGACAGGGAAAATCAGCCCCAGCATTTT.